This T cell receptor (beta chain) derives from a study of regulatory T cells in long-lasting Graves disease. Study-wide results and caveats: Persistent Graves' patients showed less TCR diversity than newly diagnosed ones. A reduction in accuracy may have resulted from the small sample size.

Stated time point: persistent/refractory GD, antithyroid drugs over 5 years with positive TRAb. There was RNA extracted from PBMCs, and the TCR library was made from it. In Xi'an, China, an endocrinology department was the source of patients. Turning to this clonotype: Its matching antigen is unknown.

Assembly of TCR beta libraries relied on iRepertoire HTBI primers together with Arm-PCR of CDR3 regions. Using its own MiXCR run on the multiplex PCR reads, TCRdb lists one record per CDR3 protein. The top ten hold 14% of the sample, which has roughly 400,000 distinct CDR3 sequences, around 20% seen once. The source is a female donor with Graves disease. The sample in question was peripheral blood mononuclear cells (PBMCs), obtained when the disease was refractory, from a patient treated with antithyroid drugs.

The CDR3 loop is CANPCGHGDEKLFF. CDR3 coding DNA: TGTGCCAACCCTTGCGGCCATGGGGATGAAAAACTGTTTTTT. The chain links TRBV19 to TRBJ1-4; D is uncertain. The germline gives CDR1 LNHDA, CDR2 SQIVND (reference sequence). The CDR3 length is 14 residues. Trimming cost V 10 bases and J 6 bases, with 18 bases left between them.